This section outlines one TCR beta chain sequence together with its context. What it recognizes is unknown. Sorted-subset replicate PCRs used around 0.2 ug DNA, 30,000 or so T cell genomes. Only in-frame clones appear in the TCRdb table, and some are missing; sequencing was by immunoSEQ multiplex PCR. The sample includes roughly 2 million clones, roughly 94% seen only once; the top ten take roughly 0.13%. The data originate from a study of shared clonotypes between healthy human individuals. Study as a whole: Samples came from two female and a few male donors aged 18 to 49.

General study points: Some naive CD4 clonotypes, 4.5% to 5.5%, turned up in common across several donors.

The CDR3 totals 16 residues. The material sequenced was naive CD4+ T cells sorted from blood. Noted subset: CD45RA+ positively selected. This clonotype was sampled from a man younger than 35 in good health. This sequence joins TRBV21-1 and TRBJ2-1; the table's D call, TRBD1, has no DNA check behind it. TRBV21-1 is a pseudogene. CDR3 amino acids: CASSKRNPGQGAEQFF. The CDR3 nucleotides read TGTGCCAGCAGCAAAAGGAATCCAGGGCAGGGTGCTGAGCAGTTCTTC.